This paragraph reports one T cell receptor (beta chain). Participant age was roughly 18 to 90 years, and participants resided in approximately 25 US areas. Cohort 3 donors counted as recovered after two negative PCRs, clearance, or resolved symptoms. The data are from a study of blood T cell repertoires in COVID-19. Study in general: Acute-phase and convalescent COVID-19 samples originated in the United States, Italy and Spain.

Study processing details: Amplification with reference gene primers provided the estimates of nucleated cell counts. Profiled with immunoSEQ multiplex PCR; TCRdb holds only in-frame clones, not every one. The V and J calls and clone size come from that table; D and trimming were worked out from the DNA. The sample comprises more than 85,000 clones, approximately 83% of which are singletons, and approximately 2.4% rests with the top ten. The CDR3 is 14 amino acids. Germline values: CDR1 MNHEY, CDR2 SVGAGI. V lost 2 bases, J lost 1 base, and 8 bases lay in between. Sequencing input: PBMCs or T cells enriched from blood (not recorded which). The V and J genes are TRBV6-5 and TRBJ1-1; D ambiguous. The source is a woman between 45 and 65 years old who had recovered from COVID-19. CDR3 region: CASSYQVRNTEAFF. The CDR3 coding sequence is TGTGCCAGCAGTTACCAGGTTCGGAACACTGAAGCTTTCTTT.